A single sample gave rise to the 18 T cell receptor beta chains below, sequenced in a study of cytomegalovirus exposure and HLA in healthy donors. PCR was performed using 60 Vbeta and 13 Jbeta primers. Profiling relied on immunoSEQ multiplex PCR, and the TCRdb table lists in-frame clones only, not all of them. The sample carries about 100,000 clones, 80% recorded once. The sample was PBMCs. The receptors shown here come from a man in his thirties or forties in good health and CMV-seronegative.

The rearrangement uses TRBV5-4 and TRBJ2-1; tentative D call: TRBD2 (5 bases). V gave up 3 bases and J gave up 9 bases, with 16 bases separating them. CDR3 length: 14 amino acids. Looked up from germline, CDR1 is SGHNT and CDR2 is YYREEE (reference sequence). The CDR3 DNA reads as TGTGCCAGCAGCTGGACTTTAGAGGTGGGTGAGCAGTTCTTC. It encodes CASSWTLEVGEQFF.

The gene calls are TRBV28 and TRBJ1-2, with D possibly matching TRBD1 (6 bases). Per germline, CDR1 MDHEN and CDR2 SYDVKM. With 5 bases removed from V and 6 bases from J, the gap between germline ends came to 19 bases. The CDR3 is 15 amino acids. The CDR3 DNA is TGTGCCAGCAGTCTACCATCCCCAGGGGTACATGGCTACACCTTC. It encodes CASSLPSPGVHGYTF.

The CDR3 is CATSRGGLHEQYF. DNA of the CDR3: TGTGCCACCAGCAGGGGGGGTCTCCACGAGCAGTACTTC. J is TRBJ2-7 and V is TRBV15, with D tentatively TRBD2 (6 bases). The CDR3 length is 13 residues. The ends were cut back, 3 bases at V and 5 bases at J, with 11 bases in the middle. Germline CDR1 and CDR2: LNHNV and YYDKDF (reference sequence).

V usage is TRBV9 and J usage is TRBJ2-1; TRBD2 agrees at 9 bases. The CDR3 covers 16 residues. V dropped 2 bases and J dropped 0; count of bases not matched to a gene: 3. CDR1 SGDLS and CDR2 YYNGEE come from the germline V gene. The chain's CDR3 is CASSVAGGPSYNEQFF. DNA of the CDR3: TGTGCCAGCAGCGTTGCGGGAGGGCCCTCCTACAATGAGCAGTTCTTC.

The chain recombines TRBV7-2 with TRBJ2-7; 11 bases fit TRBD2. The V segment lost 7 bases and the J segment 3 bases; nucleotides outside the gene matches: 5. Germline assignment: CDR1 SGHTA and CDR2 FQGNSA. This CDR3 comprises 14 residues. CDR3 DNA: TGTGCCAGCACCAGTAGCGGGGGGGTCTACGAGCAGTACTTC. Translation: CASTSSGGVYEQYF.

The chain couples TRBV7-2 to TRBJ2-3; the D gene is possibly TRBD1 (5 bases). This CDR3 region has 17 residues. Per germline, CDR1 SGHTA and CDR2 FQGNSA. The germline V and J ends were trimmed by 5 bases and 4 bases, with 22 bases remaining between them. In nucleotides, the CDR3 is TGTGCCAGCAGCGCCCACGTTCTGGGGCTATCCGCAGATACGCAGTATTTT. It yields the protein CASSAHVLGLSADTQYF.

This clone came up a few times. The chain employs TRBV6-7 and TRBJ1-3; 9 bases match TRBD1. TRBV6-7 is recorded as an ORF, its role being uncertain. V lost 8 bases and J lost 4; bases outside the gene matches: 9. The CDR3 runs to 15 residues. The chain's CDR3 is CASQRTGVEGNTIYF. The DNA for the CDR3 is TGTGCCAGCCAGCGGACAGGGGTAGAAGGAAACACCATATATTTT.

This chain connects TRBV11-3 to TRBJ2-7, with TRBD1 matching 7 bases. V dropped 5 bases and J dropped 3; count of bases not matched to a gene: 4. Looked up from germline, CDR1 is SGHNT and CDR2 is YENEEA. The CDR3 has 13 residues. The CDR3 DNA follows: TGTGCCAGCAGCCAGGGGACAGTCTACGAGCAGTACTTC. Translated: CASSQGTVYEQYF.

The chain is built from TRBV4-3 and TRBJ1-1, with TRBD1 as a possible D gene (5 bases). The CDR3 is 14 amino acids. With 1 base removed from V and 4 bases from J, the gap between germline ends came to 10 bases. Germline CDR1 LGHNA, CDR2 YSLEER. The CDR3, as DNA: TGCGCCAGCAGCCAAGTTGGGGCCGTCACTGAAGCTTTCTTT. Translation gives CASSQVGAVTEAFF.

This clone was recorded only once. The chain carries TRBV29-1 and TRBJ1-1; D remains ambiguous. CDR3 size: 14 residues. V gave up 2 bases and J gave up 0 bases, with 10 bases separating them. Germline-derived CDR1 and CDR2 are SQVTM and ANQGSEA. The CDR3 region is CSVEFQRLNTEAFF. Here the CDR3 DNA reads TGCAGCGTTGAATTTCAGCGTTTGAACACTGAAGCTTTCTTT.

V gene TRBV30 combines with J gene TRBJ1-1, with D uncertain. This CDR3 contains 14 residues. Per germline, CDR1 GTSNPN and CDR2 SVGIG (reference sequence). The V gene lost 0 bases and the J gene lost 1 base, with 9 bases spanning the gap. The CDR3 DNA reads as TGTGCCTGGAGTGTTCCCCTTTCGAACACTGAAGCTTTCTTT. Translation gives CAWSVPLSNTEAFF.

This clone was found a few times. The chain links TRBV5-4 to TRBJ1-1, with 9 bases aligning to TRBD1. Per germline, CDR1 SGHNT and CDR2 YYREEE (reference sequence). The J segment lost 1 base and the V segment lost 4 bases, leaving 2 bases of the junction unmatched. CDR3 length: 14 residues. CDR3 sequence (DNA): TGTGCCAGCAGCCTACAGGGGGCGAACACTGAAGCTTTCTTT. Its protein is CASSLQGANTEAFF.

V usage is TRBV27 and J usage is TRBJ2-5; 11 bases agree with TRBD2. The CDR3 is 16 residues long. The germline CDR1 and CDR2 sequences are MNHEY and SMNVEV (reference sequence). Germline trimming cut 0 bases from V and 2 bases from J; bases unmatched to any gene: 2. The chain's CDR3 is CASSLSVAGGQETQYF. The CDR3 DNA reads TGTGCCAGCAGTTTATCGGTAGCGGGGGGGCAAGAGACCCAGTACTTC.

The chain has TRBV9 and TRBJ2-1; no reliable D call. The CDR3 covers 14 residues. Trimming left V 0 bases short and J 0 bases short, with 4 bases between. Germline V gene data show CDR1 as SGDLS and CDR2 as YYNGEE. CDR3 DNA: TGTGCCAGCAGCGTAGCAGTCTCCTACAATGAGCAGTTCTTC. It yields the protein CASSVAVSYNEQFF.

A few counts support this clone. The chain recombines TRBV7-8 with TRBJ2-5; 9 positions match TRBD2. The germline CDR1 and CDR2 sequences are SGHVS and FQNEAQ. The CDR3 sequence is 16 residues long. V lost 5 bases to trimming and J lost 5 bases; unmatched junction nucleotides: 12. The CDR3 region has the DNA TGTGCCAGCAGCCCGGCGGGGGCGGGAGGGGGGGAGACCCAGTACTTC. This codes for CASSPAGAGGGETQYF.

The V gene is TRBV5-1, the J gene TRBJ2-3; 10 positions match TRBD2. The J segment lost 4 bases and the V segment lost 4 bases, leaving 12 bases of the junction unmatched. Per the germline V gene, CDR1 is SGHRS and CDR2 is YFSETQ. This CDR3 contains 17 residues. For the CDR3, the DNA is TGCGCCAGCAGCCCCAGCGGGGGGGCCGGGTTCGCAGATACGCAGTATTTT. Translated: CASSPSGGAGFADTQYF.

CDR3 sequence: CASSFTSGDTQYF. DNA of the CDR3: TGTGCCAGCAGCTTCACTAGCGGAGATACGCAGTATTTT. V is TRBV7-2 and J is TRBJ2-3; 8 bases agree with TRBD2. V lost 3 bases to trimming and J lost 5 bases; unmatched junction nucleotides: 1. The CDR3 has 13 amino acids. The germline V gene encodes CDR1 SGHTA and CDR2 FQGNSA.

V and J are TRBV19 and TRBJ2-1; D may be TRBD2 (5 bases). The CDR3 is made up of 13 amino acids. Germline CDR1 is LNHDA and CDR2 is SQIVND (reference sequence). The V end lost 7 bases, the J end lost 0 bases, and 7 bases lay between the germline ends. The CDR3 spells CASKTSSYNEQFF. The CDR3 nucleotides are TGTGCCAGTAAAACTAGCTCCTACAATGAGCAGTTCTTC. Combining the CDR3 with reference TRBV19 and TRBJ2-1 gives the whole variable domain DGGITQSPKYLFRKEGQNVTLSCEQNLNHDAMYWYRQDPGQGLRLIYYSQIVNDFQKGDIAEGYSVSREKKESFPLTVTSAQKNPTAFYLCASKTSSYNEQFFGPGTRLTVL.